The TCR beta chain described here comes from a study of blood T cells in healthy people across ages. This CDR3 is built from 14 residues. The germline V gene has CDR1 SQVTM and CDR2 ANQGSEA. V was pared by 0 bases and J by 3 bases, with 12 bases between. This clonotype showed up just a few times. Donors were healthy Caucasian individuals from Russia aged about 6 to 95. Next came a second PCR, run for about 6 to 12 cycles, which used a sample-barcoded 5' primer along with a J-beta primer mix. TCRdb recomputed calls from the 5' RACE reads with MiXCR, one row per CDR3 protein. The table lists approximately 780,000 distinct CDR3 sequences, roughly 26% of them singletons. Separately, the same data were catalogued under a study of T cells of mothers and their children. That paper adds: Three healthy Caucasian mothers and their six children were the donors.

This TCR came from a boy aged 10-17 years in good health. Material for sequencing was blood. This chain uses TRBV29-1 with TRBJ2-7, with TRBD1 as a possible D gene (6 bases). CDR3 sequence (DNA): TGCAGCGTTGAAGATCCGAGACAGGTCTACGAGCAGTACTTC. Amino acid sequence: CSVEDPRQVYEQYF.